This TCR beta chain was identified during a study of blood T cell repertoires in COVID-19. On the study more broadly: Samples taken during acute and convalescent COVID-19 were collected in the United States, Italy and Spain.

Original data processing: Reference gene primer amplification in the assay estimated nucleated cell counts. The data were produced by immunoSEQ multiplex PCR, yet TCRdb's version contains in-frame clones alone and is incomplete. The V and J calls and clone size come from that table; D and trimming were worked out from the DNA. The sample gives about 210,000 clones, around 83% of which show up once; 2.5% to 3.5% is in the top ten. The source of this sequence is a man aged 45 to 65 with active or convalescent COVID-19. The sequenced sample was peripheral blood.

The CDR3 region is CASSPLLGGVHGYTF. The CDR3, as DNA: TGTGCCAGCAGCCCCCTATTAGGGGGGGTACATGGCTACACCTTC. The J gene is TRBJ1-2, the V gene TRBV7-9, with D perhaps TRBD1 (6 bases). This CDR3 spans 15 amino acids. CDR1 is SEHNR, CDR2 FQNEAQ, per germline (reference sequence). The V end was cut by 5 bases, the J end by 6 bases, with 19 bases between.